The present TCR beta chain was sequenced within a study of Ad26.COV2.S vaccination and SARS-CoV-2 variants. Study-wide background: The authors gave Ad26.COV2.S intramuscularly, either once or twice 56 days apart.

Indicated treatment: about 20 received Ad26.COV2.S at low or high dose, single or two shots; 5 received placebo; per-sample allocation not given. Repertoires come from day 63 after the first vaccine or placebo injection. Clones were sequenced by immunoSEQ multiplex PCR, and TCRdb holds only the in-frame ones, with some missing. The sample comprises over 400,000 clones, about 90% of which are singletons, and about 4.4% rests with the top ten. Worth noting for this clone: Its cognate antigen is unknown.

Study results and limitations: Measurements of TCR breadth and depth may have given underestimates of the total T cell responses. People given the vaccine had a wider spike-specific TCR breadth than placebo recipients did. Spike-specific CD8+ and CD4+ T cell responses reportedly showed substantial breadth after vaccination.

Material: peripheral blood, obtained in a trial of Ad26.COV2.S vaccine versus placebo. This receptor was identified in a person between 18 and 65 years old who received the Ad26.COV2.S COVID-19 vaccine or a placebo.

The CDR3, as DNA: TGTGCCAGTACGAACAACCAAAACATTCAGTACTTC. This sequence encodes CASTNNQNIQYF. The chain carries TRBV19 and TRBJ2-4; D remains unclear. V gave up 7 bases and J gave up 5 bases, with 9 bases separating them. Germline CDR1 and CDR2: LNHDA and SQIVND (reference sequence). The length of the CDR3 is 12 residues.